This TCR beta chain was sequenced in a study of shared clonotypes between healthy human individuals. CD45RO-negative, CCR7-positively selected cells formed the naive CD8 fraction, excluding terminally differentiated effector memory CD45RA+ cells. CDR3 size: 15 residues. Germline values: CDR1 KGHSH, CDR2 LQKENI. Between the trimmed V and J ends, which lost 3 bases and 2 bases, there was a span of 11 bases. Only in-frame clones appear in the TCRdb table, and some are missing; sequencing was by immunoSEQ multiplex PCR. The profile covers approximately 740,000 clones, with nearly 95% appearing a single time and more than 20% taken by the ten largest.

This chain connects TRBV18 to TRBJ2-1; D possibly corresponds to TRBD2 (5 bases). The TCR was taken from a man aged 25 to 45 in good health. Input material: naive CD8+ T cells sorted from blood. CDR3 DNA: TGTGCCAGCTCACCTTGGGAGCGGACCTACAATGAGCAGTTCTTC. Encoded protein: CASSPWERTYNEQFF.